One sample yielded the 10 T cell receptor beta chains listed below, sequenced in a study of cytomegalovirus exposure and HLA in healthy donors. PCR was performed using 60 Vbeta and 13 Jbeta primers. The method was immunoSEQ multiplex PCR; TCRdb's version includes in-frame clones alone and lacks a portion of them. The sample yields 210,000 or so clones, 70% to 85% seen once. Sequencing was carried out using PBMCs. The receptors here all came from an older woman in good health and CMV-seropositive.

J is TRBJ1-1 and V is TRBV7-8, with a tentative D call TRBD1 (5 bases). This CDR3 has 12 residues. Trimming left V 8 bases short and J 8 bases short, with 15 bases between. In germline, CDR1 is SGHVS, CDR2 FQNEAQ. The CDR3 DNA sequence: TGTGCCAGCGGGTGGAACAGGAAAGAAGCTTTCTTT. Amino acids: CASGWNRKEAFF.

For this clone: Other nucleotide sequences in the sample specify the same CDR3. The rearrangement links TRBV5-4 to TRBJ2-7; 8 bases agree with TRBD2. Germline V lookup: CDR1 SGHNT, CDR2 YYREEE (reference sequence). The J segment lost 8 bases and the V segment lost 5 bases, leaving 18 bases of the junction unmatched. This CDR3 is built from 16 residues. DNA for the CDR3: TGTGCCAGCAGTCGGGGGGGGACTGGGACCGATTTTAAGCAGTACTTC. Protein: CASSRGGTGTDFKQYF.

The chain couples TRBV6-1 to TRBJ2-1; D remains unclear. Germline assignment: CDR1 MNHNS and CDR2 SASEGT. This CDR3 is 13 amino acids long. V lost 6 bases to trimming and J lost 6 bases, with 12 bases between them. The chain's CDR3 is CASRKIEVNEQFF. The CDR3 region has the DNA TGTGCCAGCAGAAAGATAGAGGTCAATGAGCAGTTCTTC.

The chain employs TRBV19 and TRBJ1-3, with TRBD1 as a possible D gene (5 bases). Deletions cut 6 bases from V and 2 bases from J, with 17 bases between. There are 16 residues in the CDR3. Germline lookup yields CDR1 LNHDA and CDR2 SQIVND (reference sequence). CDR3 coding DNA: TGTGCCAGTAGACGTAGGGGACTGGATACTGGAAACACCATATATTTT. It codes for CASRRRGLDTGNTIYF.

Only a few counts were recorded for this clone. The rearrangement links TRBV2 to TRBJ2-7, with D possibly matching TRBD1 (6 bases). CDR1 SNHLY and CDR2 FYNNEI come from the germline V gene. CDR3 length: 14 residues. V gave up 4 bases and J gave up 6 bases, with 16 bases separating them. The CDR3 here is CASSVLDQGGEQYF. The CDR3 nucleotides read TGTGCCAGCAGTGTGCTCGACCAAGGGGGCGAGCAGTACTTC.

This rearrangement joins TRBV27 to TRBJ2-3, with TRBD1 matching 10 bases. With 5 bases clipped from V and 10 bases from J, the junction kept 3 bases outside the gene matches. Per the germline V gene, CDR1 is MNHEY and CDR2 is SMNVEV (reference sequence). CDR3 size: 12 residues. The CDR3 DNA follows: TGTGCCAGCAGTCCCGGGACAGGGGCGCAGTATTTT. Protein: CASSPGTGAQYF.

This clone was picked up a small number of times. The chain combines TRBV19 with TRBJ2-1; D is unresolved. Trimming left V 2 bases short and J 0 bases short, with 11 bases between. The CDR3 covers 16 residues. The germline V gene has CDR1 LNHDA and CDR2 SQIVND (reference sequence). The CDR3 spells CASSILDSFSYNEQFF. CDR3 bases: TGTGCCAGTAGTATACTAGACTCTTTCTCCTACAATGAGCAGTTCTTC.

The chain employs TRBV7-8 and TRBJ2-1, with D possibly TRBD1 on 6 matching bases. Trimming pared 5 bases from V and 6 bases from J, leaving 20 bases between. This CDR3 has 16 residues. CDR1 is SGHVS, CDR2 FQNEAQ, per germline. The CDR3 sequence: CASSARVAGAVNEQFF. CDR3 bases: TGTGCCAGCAGCGCTAGGGTGGCAGGGGCGGTCAATGAGCAGTTCTTC. Together with reference TRBV7-8 and TRBJ2-1, the CDR3 gives the full variable domain: GAGVSQSPRYKVAKRGQDVALRCDPISGHVSLFWYQQALGQGPEFLTYFQNEAQLDKSGLPSDRFFAERPEGSVSTLKIQRTQQEDSAVYLCASSARVAGAVNEQFFGPGTRLTVL.

The chain has TRBV28 and TRBJ2-7; no firm D call. Trimming removed 2 bases from V and 3 bases from J, with 8 bases in between. The CDR3 contains 13 residues. Germline CDR1 reads MDHEN; CDR2 reads SYDVKM. DNA for the CDR3: TGTGCCAGCAGTTTACCAGGTTTCTACGAGCAGTACTTC. Translated, it gives CASSLPGFYEQYF.

The chain joins TRBV9 to TRBJ1-3; D remains unclear. Germline lookup yields CDR1 SGDLS and CDR2 YYNGEE. V was cut by 3 bases and J by 10 bases, with 14 bases left in between. The CDR3 is made up of 13 amino acids. The CDR3 nucleotides read TGTGCCAGCAGCGGCGGAAACTCGCGAACCATATATTTT. This gives the protein CASSGGNSRTIYF.